One and the same sample provided the 8 T cell receptor beta chains below, sequenced in a study of glioma-infiltrating T cells. The iRepertoire nested amplicon-rescue multiplex PCR amplified TCR alpha and beta CDR3s from RNA. TCRdb itself ran the multiplex PCR reads through MiXCR, one entry per CDR3 protein. Here the sample spans 300,000 to 450,000 distinct CDR3 sequences, less than 50% being singletons. The sample taken for sequencing was glioma tissue, nonneoplastic brain tissue, or PBMCs (not recorded which). The origin of the receptors is a human donor with low-grade glioma or glioblastoma, undergoing nonglioma brain surgery, or in good health (not recorded which).

The rearrangement joins TRBV12-3 or TRBV12-4 to TRBJ1-6; D uncertain. This CDR3 has 15 residues. The V end lost 3 bases, the J end lost 8 bases, and 14 bases lay between the germline ends. The CDR3 DNA is TGTGCCAGCAGTTTTCGGGTTAACATGGATTCACCCCTCCACTTT. Amino acids: CASSFRVNMDSPLHF.

As concerns this clonotype: A read error may produce the germline difference seen at one junction end. V is TRBV7-6 and J is TRBJ2-3; the D gene could be TRBD1 or TRBD2 (5 bases each). The CDR3 has 15 amino acids. The germline CDR1 and CDR2 sequences are SGHVS and FNYEAQ. The CDR3 is CASSLRDARTDTQYF. CDR3 DNA: TGTGCTAGCAGCTTACGGGACGCGCGCACAGATACGCAGTATTTT.

This clonotype showed up many times. V usage is TRBV28 and J usage is TRBJ2-3, with 13 bases lining up with TRBD2. Trimming removed 4 bases from V and 3 bases from J; junction bases left unmatched: 4. Germline V gene sequence: CDR1 MDHEN, CDR2 SYDVKM. CDR3 length: 16 amino acids. The chain's CDR3 is CASSSTSGRLTDTQYF. CDR3 bases: TGTGCCAGCAGTTCGACTAGCGGGAGGTTGACAGATACGCAGTATTTT. Combining the CDR3 with reference TRBV28 and TRBJ2-3 gives the whole variable domain DVKVTQSSRYLVKRTGEKVFLECVQDMDHENMFWYRQDPGLGLRLIYFSYDVKMKEKGDIPEGYSVSREKKERFSLILESASTNQTSMYLCASSSTSGRLTDTQYFGPGTRLTVL.

The chain recombines TRBV19 with TRBJ2-4; 10 bases fit TRBD2. CDR3 length: 15 amino acids. The germline gives CDR1 LNHDA, CDR2 SQIVND (reference sequence). J lost 8 bases, V lost 4 bases, and 8 bases had no gene match. As DNA, the CDR3 is TGTGCCAGTAGTACCCCTAGCGGGAGTGCATACATTCAGTACTTC. It encodes CASSTPSGSAYIQYF.

This clonotype was detected once. The chain carries TRBV3-1 and TRBJ1-2; TRBD1 might be the D (5 bases). V was pared by 0 bases and J by 7 bases, with 18 bases between. The CDR3 totals 16 residues. Per the germline V gene, CDR1 is LGHDT and CDR2 is YNNKEL (reference sequence). The CDR3 loop reads CASSQDLGGGSLGYTF. CDR3 sequence (DNA): TGTGCCAGCAGCCAAGATCTCGGGGGGGGATCTCTTGGCTACACCTTC.

The chain joins TRBV4-3 to TRBJ1-1; D gene unclear. The CDR3 is 14 residues long. Trimming left V 0 bases short and J 1 base short, with 6 bases between. The V gene's germline CDR1 is LGHNA and CDR2 YSLEER. The chain's CDR3 is CASSQDPANTEAFF. CDR3 coding DNA: TGCGCCAGCAGCCAAGATCCAGCGAACACTGAAGCTTTCTTT.

This clonotype was found a few times. V and J are TRBV28 and TRBJ2-3; perhaps D is TRBD1 or TRBD2 (6 bases each). Germline V gives CDR1 MDHEN, CDR2 SYDVKM. The germline V and J ends were trimmed by 1 base and 3 bases, with 20 bases remaining between them. The CDR3 runs 18 residues. The CDR3 coding sequence is TGTGCCAGCAGTTTATTTAATAGTTTCACAGGGAGGACAGATACGCAGTATTTT. It is translated as CASSLFNSFTGRTDTQYF.

V gene TRBV20-1 combines with J gene TRBJ1-1; TRBD1 might be the D (5 bases). The V and J ends lost 4 bases and 0 bases respectively, with 12 bases between them. Per germline, CDR1 DFQATT and CDR2 SNEGSKA (reference sequence). The CDR3 spans 14 residues. CDR3 nucleotide sequence: TGCAGTGCTAAGGACACGCCCATGAACACTGAAGCTTTCTTT. Translation gives CSAKDTPMNTEAFF.